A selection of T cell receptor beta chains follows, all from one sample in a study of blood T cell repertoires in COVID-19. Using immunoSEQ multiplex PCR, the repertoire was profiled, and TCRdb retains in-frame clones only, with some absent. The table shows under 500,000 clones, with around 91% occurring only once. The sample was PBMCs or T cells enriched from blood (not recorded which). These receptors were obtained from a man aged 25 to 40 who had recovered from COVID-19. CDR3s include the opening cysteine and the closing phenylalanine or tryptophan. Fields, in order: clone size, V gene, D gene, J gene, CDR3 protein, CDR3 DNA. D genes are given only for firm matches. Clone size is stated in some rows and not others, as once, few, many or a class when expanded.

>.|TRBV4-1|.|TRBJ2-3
CASSQDSVPPDTQYF
TGCGCCAGCAGCCAAGATAGCGTCCCTCCCGATACGCAGTATTTT
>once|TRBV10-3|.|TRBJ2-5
CAISDPRAGVATQYF
TGTGCCATCAGTGACCCGCGCGCAGGGGTGGCGACCCAGTACTTC
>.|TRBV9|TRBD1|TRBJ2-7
CASSLGTEQYEQYF
TGTGCCAGCAGCCTCGGGACAGAACAATACGAGCAGTACTTC
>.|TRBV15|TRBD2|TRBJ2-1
CATSSRPGLAYNEQFF
TGTGCCACCAGCAGCCGACCGGGACTAGCCTACAATGAGCAGTTCTTC
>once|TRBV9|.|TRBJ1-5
CASSVDQNQPQHF
TGTGCCAGCAGCGTAGATCAGAATCAGCCCCAGCATTTT
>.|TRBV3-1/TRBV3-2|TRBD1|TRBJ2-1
CASSQDRDSNEQFF
TGTGCCAGCAGCCAAGATCGGGACAGCAATGAGCAGTTCTTC
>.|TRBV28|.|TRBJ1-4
CASSSRRGLSDSEKLFF
TGTGCCAGCAGTTCAAGAAGAGGACTGTCCGACTCTGAAAAACTGTTTTTT
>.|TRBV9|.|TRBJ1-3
CASSVATVTNSGNTIYF
TGTGCCAGCAGCGTAGCTACGGTCACGAACTCTGGAAACACCATATATTTT
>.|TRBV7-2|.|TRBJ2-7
CASSYGLGRKKTFFYEQYF
TGTGCCAGCAGCTACGGACTGGGCAGGAAGAAAACTTTTTTTTACGAGCAGTACTTC
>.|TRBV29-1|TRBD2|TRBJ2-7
CSAGTSGSHEQYF
TGCAGCGCCGGGACTAGCGGGAGCCACGAGCAGTACTTC